The 5 T cell receptor beta chains in this list originate from one sample, sequenced in a study of blood T cell repertoires in COVID-19. The data were produced by immunoSEQ multiplex PCR, yet TCRdb's version contains in-frame clones alone and is incomplete. In the table there are hundreds of thousands of clones, around 84% of which are singletons. Sample: peripheral blood. These TCRs come from a human donor in a cohort sampled during active COVID-19.

The chain combines TRBV5-6 with TRBJ1-2; maybe TRBD1 (6 bases). Trimming cost V 4 bases and J 2 bases, with 9 bases left between them. This CDR3 contains 13 residues. Germline CDR1 SGHDT, CDR2 YYEEEE. For the CDR3, the DNA is TGTGCCAGCAGCCAAGACAGGAACTATGGCTACACCTTC. Protein product: CASSQDRNYGYTF.

This clone was seen only once. The chain links TRBV5-1 to TRBJ2-1; possibly TRBD1 for D (5 bases). CDR3 length equals 15 residues. Germline V lookup: CDR1 SGHRS, CDR2 YFSETQ. V was pared by 0 bases and J by 6 bases, with 13 bases between. The DNA for the CDR3 is TGCGCCAGCAGCTTGGGGCAGGGCTTCCCCAATGAGCAGTTCTTC. It specifies CASSLGQGFPNEQFF. The full variable domain, completed using reference TRBV5-1 and TRBJ2-1, is KAGVTQTPRYLIKTRGQQVTLSCSPISGHRSVSWYQQTPGQGLQFLFEYFSETQRNKGNFPGRFSGRQFSNSRSEMNVSTLELGDSALYLCASSLGQGFPNEQFFGPGTRLTVL.

CDR3 region: CASSRARQGSDEQYF. The CDR3, as DNA: TGTGCCAGCAGTCGAGCCAGACAGGGTTCCGACGAGCAGTACTTC. V usage is TRBV2 and J usage is TRBJ2-7; 7 nucleotides align to TRBD1. Trimming at V came to 5 bases and at J to 5 bases, leaving 12 bases not matched to a gene. Germline V lookup: CDR1 SNHLY, CDR2 FYNNEI. The CDR3 is 15 amino acids.

CDR3 DNA: TGTGCCAGCAGCTTCCAGCGGGACGGCACAGATACGCAGTATTTT. Protein: CASSFQRDGTDTQYF. The chain recombines TRBV11-2 with TRBJ2-3, with TRBD2 matching 7 bases. After removal of 3 bases from V and 1 base from J, the junction contained 4 bases not matched to a gene. CDR1 and CDR2 from the germline V gene are SGHAT and FQNNGV. The CDR3 extends over 15 amino acids.

The V and J genes are TRBV7-2 and TRBJ1-3, with a weak D call TRBD1 (5 bases). The V and J ends lost 1 base and 0 bases respectively, with 13 bases between them. Germline CDR1 SGHTA, CDR2 FQGNSA. The CDR3 covers 17 residues. CDR3 nucleotide sequence: TGTGCCAGCAGCTTAGATTGGGGGGTGCGCTCTGGAAACACCATATATTTT. This translates into CASSLDWGVRSGNTIYF.